The clone carrying this T cell receptor (beta chain) is judged medium-sized. The data belong to a study of spatial heterogeneity in lung cancer. Study details: More than 9.5 raw reads, on average, carried each unique TCR and UMI combination.

The V gene lost 7 bases and the J gene lost 8 bases, with 15 bases spanning the gap. CDR3 length: 13 amino acids. Germline V CDR1 and CDR2: SNHLY, FYNNEI. As for time point: sample taken at primary tumor resection. The cohort: about 79 early-stage, untreated non-small cell lung cancer patients. No cell sorting; template was whole RNA from tumor, lung tissue or PBMC. TCR cDNA molecules were tagged individually, and each one carried a unique molecular identifier. MiXCR, run by TCRdb on the 5' RACE reads, gives a single entry per CDR3 protein. The sample shows roughly 6,500 distinct CDR3 sequences, around 8% of them seen only once.

This chain uses TRBV2 with TRBJ2-4; D possibly corresponds to TRBD1 (6 bases). This receptor was identified in a female donor with early-stage non-small cell lung cancer. The material sequenced was normal lung tissue next to the tumor, taken at surgery. The CDR3 reads CASTPGEEDIQYF. CDR3 coding DNA: TGTGCCAGCACCCCAGGGGAAGAAGACATTCAGTACTTC.